This T cell receptor beta chain is from a study of PD-L1 blockade in urothelial cancer. General observations from the study: Durable-benefit patients harbored more tumor-infiltrating T lymphocytes.

Trimming took 8 bases from V and 7 from J, leaving 9 bases between them. There are 12 residues in the CDR3. Germline V gene sequence: CDR1 SGHDN, CDR2 FVKESK. Using immunoSEQ multiplex PCR, the repertoire was profiled, and TCRdb retains in-frame clones only, with some absent. The table lists some 35,000 clones, roughly 38% of them singletons. To note about this clone: Its target is unknown.

This TCR was recovered from a man aged 60 to 75 with urothelial cancer. The J gene is TRBJ1-6, the V gene TRBV14; D gene ambiguous. The sample here was tumor tissue, taken before atezolizumab (anti-PD-L1) treatment. The CDR3 sequence is CASQAGNSPLHF. Written as DNA, the CDR3 is TGTGCCAGCCAAGCGGGGAATTCACCCCTCCACTTT.